This TCR beta chain originates from a study of T cells in Graves' hyperthyroidism and ophthalmopathy. Absence of ophthalmopathy progression within 18 months defined stable Graves' hyperthyroidism. Ten or more counts support this clonotype. The target antigen is unknown. Study outcomes and limitations: Ophthalmopathy onset followed model prediction by a median approximately seven months. Blood also showed most of the thyroid clonotypes that were expanded above 0.001.

Amplified TCR beta CDR3 regions derived from RNA transcripts. First-round RT-PCR of the TCR CDR3 relied on the HTBI primer set. TCRdb itself ran the multiplex PCR reads through MiXCR, one entry per CDR3 protein. The sample yields approximately 600,000 distinct CDR3 sequences, 15% to 20% seen once. Trimming removed 3 bases from V and 4 bases from J, with 18 bases in between. The CDR3 is made up of 16 amino acids. The specimen was blood. The sequence was collected from a woman aged 25 to 45 with Graves' hyperthyroidism. The chain is built from TRBV12-3 or TRBV12-4 and TRBJ1-2; D perhaps matches TRBD1 (5 bases). CDR3 sequence: CASSFGRGADGYGYTF. Here the CDR3 DNA reads TGTGCCAGCAGTTTTGGGCGCGGGGCCGACGGCTATGGCTACACCTTC.